The T cell receptor (beta chain) under discussion was sequenced for a study of blood T cell repertoires in COVID-19. Study-level background: PBMCs, B-cell-depleted T cells, or T cells provided the cDNA or gDNA that made up the material.

Participant-reported clinical history was the basis for cohort assignment. Measured with immunoSEQ multiplex PCR; TCRdb has only the in-frame clones, and not every one. The sample lists fewer than 300,000 clones, 70% to 90% seen once, with roughly 4% in the top ten. V lost 6 bases, J lost 4 bases, and 10 bases lay in between. The CDR3 length is 13 residues. Per germline, CDR1 SGHAT and CDR2 FQNNGV. The chain couples TRBV11-2 to TRBJ2-1, with D unresolved. Sequencing used PBMCs or T cells enriched from blood (not recorded which). This TCR was recovered from a woman between 25 and 40 years old who had recovered from COVID-19. The CDR3 bases are TGTGCCAGCAGACTCCAGGTTTACAATGAGCAGTTCTTC. Protein product: CASRLQVYNEQFF.